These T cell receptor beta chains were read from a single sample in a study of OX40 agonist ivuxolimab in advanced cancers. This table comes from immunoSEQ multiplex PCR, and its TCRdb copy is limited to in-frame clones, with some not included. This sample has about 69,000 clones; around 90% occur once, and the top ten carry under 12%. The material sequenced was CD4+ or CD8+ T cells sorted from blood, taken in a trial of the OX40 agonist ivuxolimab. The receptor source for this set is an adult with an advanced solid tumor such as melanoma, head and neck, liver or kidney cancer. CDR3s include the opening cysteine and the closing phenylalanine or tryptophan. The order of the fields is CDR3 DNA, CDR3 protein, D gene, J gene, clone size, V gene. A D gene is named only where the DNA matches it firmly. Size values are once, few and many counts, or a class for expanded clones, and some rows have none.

TGTGCCAGCAGTTTAGTTCCACCCCCCGGGGAGCTGTTTTTT,CASSLVPPPGELFF,NA,TRBJ2-2,NA,TRBV27
TGTGCCAGCAGCGAGGCCGGCTCTGGAAACACCATATATTTT,CASSEAGSGNTIYF,NA,TRBJ1-3,NA,TRBV9
TGTGCCAGCAGTTACTCGGACCACGCCTACAATGAGCAGTTCTTC,CASSYSDHAYNEQFF,NA,TRBJ2-1,NA,TRBV6-6
TGTGCCAGCAGTCCCACGGGAGGTGTGGCCGGGGAGCTGTTTTTT,CASSPTGGVAGELFF,TRBD2,TRBJ2-2,NA,TRBV7-2
TGTGCCAGCAACCGGGACACCTCCTACAATGAGCAGTTCTTC,CASNRDTSYNEQFF,NA,TRBJ2-1,NA,TRBV7-9
TGCAGCGTTCATAAACCTGGAGATACGCAGTATTTT,CSVHKPGDTQYF,NA,TRBJ2-3,NA,TRBV29-1
TGTGCCAGCAGCTTGGGACTAGCGGGGACAGAGACCCAGTACTTC,CASSLGLAGTETQYF,TRBD2,TRBJ2-5,few,TRBV13
TGTGCCAGCAGCTCAAGAGGGATCGGTCTAGCCAAAAACATTCAGTACTTC,CASSSRGIGLAKNIQYF,NA,TRBJ2-4,NA,TRBV9
TGTGCCAGCAGCTTGTTACTAGCGGGAGCCCTAGCCAAAAACATTCAGTACTTC,CASSLLLAGALAKNIQYF,TRBD2,TRBJ2-4,NA,TRBV7-2
TGTGCCAGCAGTGAAGCGGGGGCAGTCTATGGCTACACCTTC,CASSEAGAVYGYTF,NA,TRBJ1-2,NA,TRBV6-1
TGCGCCAGCAGTCCTTTAGACAGGCCCGTTGGCTATGGCTACACCTTC,CASSPLDRPVGYGYTF,NA,TRBJ1-2,NA,TRBV4-1
TGTGCCAGCAGGACCACTTTTAGGGGGGAGCTGTTTTTT,CASRTTFRGELFF,NA,TRBJ2-2,NA,TRBV28
TGTGCCAGCAGCGTGGGACAGGGTTACAATGAGCAGTTCTTC,CASSVGQGYNEQFF,TRBD1,TRBJ2-1,NA,TRBV9
TGCAGCGTTGGTTTGCGGGCCCTAACGGGTGGCTACACCTTC,CSVGLRALTGGYTF,NA,TRBJ1-2,once,TRBV29-1
TGTGCCAGCTCACGAGGGACACAGTACGAGCAGTACTTC,CASSRGTQYEQYF,NA,TRBJ2-7,NA,TRBV18
TGTGCCAGCAGTTACAGGGGCTCCTACAATGAGCAGTTCTTC,CASSYRGSYNEQFF,NA,TRBJ2-1,NA,TRBV6-6
TGTGCCAGCAGCAGGGTGCCCTCTGGAAACACCATATATTTT,CASSRVPSGNTIYF,NA,TRBJ1-3,NA,TRBV21-1
TGTGCCAGCGGGACTAGCGGGAGTGGCGCAGATACGCAGTATTTT,CASGTSGSGADTQYF,TRBD2,TRBJ2-3,NA,TRBV28
TGCGCCAGCAGCCAGGAGCGGGAGCTGGAGCAGTACTTC,CASSQERELEQYF,TRBD2,TRBJ2-7,NA,TRBV4-3
TGTGCCAGCCGTGTGGGATACGAGCAGTACTTC,CASRVGYEQYF,NA,TRBJ2-7,NA,TRBV25-1
TGTGCCAGCAGTTTAACTAGCGGCACAGATACGCAGTATTTT,CASSLTSGTDTQYF,TRBD2,TRBJ2-3,once,TRBV28
TGTGCCAGCAGTTCATCGGGACAGGGCTCCTACGAGCAGTACTTC,CASSSSGQGSYEQYF,TRBD1,TRBJ2-7,NA,TRBV27
TGTGCCAGCAGCACCGGGCCTATTAATCAGCCCCAGCATTTT,CASSTGPINQPQHF,NA,TRBJ1-5,NA,TRBV28
TGTGCCACCAGCCCAAACAGGGGGCAAGGATCCGGGGAGCTGTTTTTT,CATSPNRGQGSGELFF,TRBD1,TRBJ2-2,NA,TRBV15
TGTGCCAGTAGCGAGATAGCGGGGGGCAGAAATGAGCAGTTCTTC,CASSEIAGGRNEQFF,TRBD2,TRBJ2-1,NA,TRBV19
TGTGCCAGCAGGGACCGGGACAGGGCGAGGGAGACCCAGTACTTC,CASRDRDRARETQYF,TRBD1,TRBJ2-5,NA,TRBV7-2
TGTGCCAGCAGCGTCGGGACTAGCGGGCAAGAGACCCAGTACTTC,CASSVGTSGQETQYF,TRBD2,TRBJ2-5,many,TRBV9
TGTGCCAGCAGCTCGACAGGGGGCAATCAGCCCCAGCATTTT,CASSSTGGNQPQHF,TRBD1,TRBJ1-5,NA,TRBV28
TGCGCCAGCAGTGGCTCGGAGGATACGCAGTATTTT,CASSGSEDTQYF,NA,TRBJ2-3,NA,TRBV10-1
TGTGCCAGCAGCTTAGGACCGAGCTCCTACAATGAGCAGTTCTTC,CASSLGPSSYNEQFF,NA,TRBJ2-1,NA,TRBV11-3
TGTGCCAGCAGTTTTGACAGGGCGTACAATGAGCAGTTCTTC,CASSFDRAYNEQFF,TRBD1,TRBJ2-1,NA,TRBV6-1
TGTGCCAGCAGCCGGGCTAAGGGTACGCAGTATTTT,CASSRAKGTQYF,NA,TRBJ2-3,NA,TRBV11-3
TGTGCCAGCTCACTTAGCGGGGCCGGGGAGCTGTTTTTT,CASSLSGAGELFF,TRBD2,TRBJ2-2,NA,TRBV18
TGTGCCAGCAGTTTGGACAGGTTCAATGAGCAGTTCTTC,CASSLDRFNEQFF,TRBD1,TRBJ2-1,NA,TRBV28
TGTGCCAGCAGTCTCAGAATCGGGGAGCTGTTTTTT,CASSLRIGELFF,NA,TRBJ2-2,NA,TRBV28
TGTGCCAGCAGCTTAGAGGTGGCATACACCGGGGAGCTGTTTTTT,CASSLEVAYTGELFF,NA,TRBJ2-2,NA,TRBV7-2
TGTGCCAGCAGGCCGACAGGGTCCTATGGCTACACCTTC,CASRPTGSYGYTF,TRBD1,TRBJ1-2,NA,TRBV6-6
TGTGCCAGCACCTCGAATCGCAATGAGCAGTTCTTC,CASTSNRNEQFF,NA,TRBJ2-1,NA,TRBV28